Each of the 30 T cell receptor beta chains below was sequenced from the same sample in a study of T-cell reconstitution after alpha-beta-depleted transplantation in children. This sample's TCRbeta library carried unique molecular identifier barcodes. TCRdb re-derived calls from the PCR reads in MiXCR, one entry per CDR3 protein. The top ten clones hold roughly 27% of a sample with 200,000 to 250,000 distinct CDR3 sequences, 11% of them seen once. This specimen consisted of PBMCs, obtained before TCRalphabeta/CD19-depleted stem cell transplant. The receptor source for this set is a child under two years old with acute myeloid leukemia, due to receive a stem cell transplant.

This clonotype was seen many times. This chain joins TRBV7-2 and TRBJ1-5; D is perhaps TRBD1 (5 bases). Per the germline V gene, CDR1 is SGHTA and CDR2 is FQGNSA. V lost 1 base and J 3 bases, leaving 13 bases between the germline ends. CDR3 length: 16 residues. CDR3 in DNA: TGTGCCAGCAGCTTAGAGGGTGGACACTACAATCAGCCCCAGCATTTT. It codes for CASSLEGGHYNQPQHF.

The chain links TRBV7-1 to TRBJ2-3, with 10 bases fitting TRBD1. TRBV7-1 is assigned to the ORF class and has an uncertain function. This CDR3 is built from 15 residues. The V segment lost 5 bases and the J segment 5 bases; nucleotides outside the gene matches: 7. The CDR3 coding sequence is TGTGCCAGCAGCCTCGGGACAGGGGCAAGAGATACGCAGTATTTT. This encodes CASSLGTGARDTQYF.

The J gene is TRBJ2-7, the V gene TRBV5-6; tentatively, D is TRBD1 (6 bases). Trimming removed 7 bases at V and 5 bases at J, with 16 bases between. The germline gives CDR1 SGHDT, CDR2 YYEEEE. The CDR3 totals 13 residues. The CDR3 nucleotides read TGTGCCAGCGGCCGGGACAAATCCCACGAGCAGTACTTC. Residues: CASGRDKSHEQYF.

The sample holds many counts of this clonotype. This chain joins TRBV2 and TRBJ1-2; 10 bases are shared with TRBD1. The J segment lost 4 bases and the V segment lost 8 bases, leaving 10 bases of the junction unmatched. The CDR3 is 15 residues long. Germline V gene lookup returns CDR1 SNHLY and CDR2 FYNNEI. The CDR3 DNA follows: TGTGCCAGCTACTCGGGACAGGGGCGAGGCTATGGCTACACCTTC. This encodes CASYSGQGRGYGYTF.

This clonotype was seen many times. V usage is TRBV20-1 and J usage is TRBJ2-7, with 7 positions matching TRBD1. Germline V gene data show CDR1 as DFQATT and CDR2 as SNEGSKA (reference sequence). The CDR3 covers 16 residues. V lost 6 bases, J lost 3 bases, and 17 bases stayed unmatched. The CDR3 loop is CSARLTGTVNFYEQYF. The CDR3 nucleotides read TGCAGTGCCAGACTAACCGGGACAGTCAATTTCTACGAGCAGTACTTC.

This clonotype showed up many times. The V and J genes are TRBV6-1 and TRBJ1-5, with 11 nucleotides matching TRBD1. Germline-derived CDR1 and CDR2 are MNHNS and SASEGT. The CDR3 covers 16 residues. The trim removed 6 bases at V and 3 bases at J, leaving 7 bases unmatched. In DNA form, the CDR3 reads TGTGCCAGCAGGGGACAGGGGGTGGGGGACAATCAGCCCCAGCATTTT. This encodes CASRGQGVGDNQPQHF.

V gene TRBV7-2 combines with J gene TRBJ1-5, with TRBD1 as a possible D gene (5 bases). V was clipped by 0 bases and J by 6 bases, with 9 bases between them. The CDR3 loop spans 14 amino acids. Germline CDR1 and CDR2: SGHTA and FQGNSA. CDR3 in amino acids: CASSLAGDGQPQHF. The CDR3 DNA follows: TGTGCCAGCAGCTTAGCAGGGGACGGTCAGCCCCAGCATTTT.

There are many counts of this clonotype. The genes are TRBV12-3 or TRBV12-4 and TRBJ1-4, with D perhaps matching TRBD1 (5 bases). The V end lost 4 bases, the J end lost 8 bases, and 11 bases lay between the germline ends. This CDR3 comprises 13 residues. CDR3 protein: CASSSREGEKLFF. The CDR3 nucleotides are TGTGCCAGCAGTTCCAGGGAAGGCGAAAAACTGTTTTTT.

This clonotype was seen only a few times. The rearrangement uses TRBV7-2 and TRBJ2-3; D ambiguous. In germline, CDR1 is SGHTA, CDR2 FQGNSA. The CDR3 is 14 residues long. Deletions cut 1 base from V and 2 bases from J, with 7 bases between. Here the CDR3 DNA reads TGTGCCAGCAGCTTAGGTTTTGACACAGATACGCAGTATTTT. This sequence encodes CASSLGFDTDTQYF.

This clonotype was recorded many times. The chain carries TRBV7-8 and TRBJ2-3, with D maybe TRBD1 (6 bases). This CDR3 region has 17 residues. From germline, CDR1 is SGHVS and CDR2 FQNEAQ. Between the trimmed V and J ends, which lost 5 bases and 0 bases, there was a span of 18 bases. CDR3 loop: CASSPPLGGESTDTQYF. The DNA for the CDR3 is TGTGCCAGCAGCCCACCTTTAGGGGGAGAGAGCACAGATACGCAGTATTTT.

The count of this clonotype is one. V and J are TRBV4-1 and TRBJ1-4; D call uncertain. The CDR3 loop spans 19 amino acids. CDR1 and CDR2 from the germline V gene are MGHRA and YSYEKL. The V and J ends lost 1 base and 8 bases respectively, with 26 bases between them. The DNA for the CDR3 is TGCGCCAGCAGCCAAGTGGAGGAGGTTTACGGTCAGAGCAACGAAAAACTGTTTTTT. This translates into CASSQVEEVYGQSNEKLFF.

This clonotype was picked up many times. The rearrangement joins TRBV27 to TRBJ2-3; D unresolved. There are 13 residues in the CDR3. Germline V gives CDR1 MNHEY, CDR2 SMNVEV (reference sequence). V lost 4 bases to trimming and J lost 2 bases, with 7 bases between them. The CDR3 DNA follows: TGTGCCAGCAGTTCCCCGGCCACAGATACGCAGTATTTT. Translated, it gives CASSSPATDTQYF.

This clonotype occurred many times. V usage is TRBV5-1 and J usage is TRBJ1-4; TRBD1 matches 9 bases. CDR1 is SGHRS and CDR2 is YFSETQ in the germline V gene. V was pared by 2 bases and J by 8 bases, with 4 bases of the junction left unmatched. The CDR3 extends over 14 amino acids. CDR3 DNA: TGCGCCAGCAGCTTCGGACAGGGGCTGGAAAAACTGTTTTTT. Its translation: CASSFGQGLEKLFF. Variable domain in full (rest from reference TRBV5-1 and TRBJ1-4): KAGVTQTPRYLIKTRGQQVTLSCSPISGHRSVSWYQQTPGQGLQFLFEYFSETQRNKGNFPGRFSGRQFSNSRSEMNVSTLELGDSALYLCASSFGQGLEKLFFGSGTQLSVL.

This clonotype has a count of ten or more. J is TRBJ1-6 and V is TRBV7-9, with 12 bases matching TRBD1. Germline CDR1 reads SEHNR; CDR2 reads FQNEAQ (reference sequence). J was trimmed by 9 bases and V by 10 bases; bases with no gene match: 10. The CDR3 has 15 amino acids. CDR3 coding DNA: TGTGCCACCCCGGGACAGGGGGCGGGCAGTTCACCCCTCCACTTT. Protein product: CATPGQGAGSSPLHF.

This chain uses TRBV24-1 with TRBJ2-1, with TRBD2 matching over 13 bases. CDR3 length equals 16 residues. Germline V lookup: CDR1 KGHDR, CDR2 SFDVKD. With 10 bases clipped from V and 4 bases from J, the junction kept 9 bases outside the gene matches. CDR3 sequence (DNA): TGTGCCACAGGACTAGCGGGAGCTTCACTTTACAATGAGCAGTTCTTC. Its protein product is CATGLAGASLYNEQFF.

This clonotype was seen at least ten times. CDR3 region: CSVGGQGVNEQFF. CDR3 nucleotide sequence: TGCAGCGTTGGAGGACAGGGGGTGAATGAGCAGTTCTTC. V gene TRBV29-1 combines with J gene TRBJ2-1; the match to TRBD1 covers 10 bases. The CDR3 runs 13 residues. Germline V lookup: CDR1 SQVTM, CDR2 ANQGSEA. J gave up 7 bases and V 4 bases, and 4 bases lay outside the gene matches.

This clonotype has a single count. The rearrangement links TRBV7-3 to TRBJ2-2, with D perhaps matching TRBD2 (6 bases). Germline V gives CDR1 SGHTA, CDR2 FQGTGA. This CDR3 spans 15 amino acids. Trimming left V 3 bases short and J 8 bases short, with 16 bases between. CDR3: CASSLGLSVAGELFF. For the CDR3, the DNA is TGTGCCAGCAGCTTGGGACTTTCAGTTGCTGGGGAGCTGTTTTTT.

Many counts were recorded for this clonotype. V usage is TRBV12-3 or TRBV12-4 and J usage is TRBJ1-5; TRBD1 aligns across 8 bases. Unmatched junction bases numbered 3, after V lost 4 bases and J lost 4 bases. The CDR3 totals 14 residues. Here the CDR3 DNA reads TGTGCCAGCAGTTCTCGGACAGGGAATCAGCCCCAGCATTTT. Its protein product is CASSSRTGNQPQHF.

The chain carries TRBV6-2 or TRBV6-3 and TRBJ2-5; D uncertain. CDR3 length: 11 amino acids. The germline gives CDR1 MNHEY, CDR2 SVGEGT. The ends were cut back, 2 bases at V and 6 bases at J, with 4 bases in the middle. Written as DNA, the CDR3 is TGTGCCAGCAGTTACCAGCAGACCCAGTACTTC. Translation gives CASSYQQTQYF.

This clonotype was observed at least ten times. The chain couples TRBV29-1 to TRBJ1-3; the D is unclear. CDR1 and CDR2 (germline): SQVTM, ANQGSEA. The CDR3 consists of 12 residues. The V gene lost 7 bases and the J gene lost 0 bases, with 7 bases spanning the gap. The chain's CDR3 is CSGGHSGNTIYF. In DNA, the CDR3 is TGCAGCGGTGGTCACTCTGGAAACACCATATATTTT.

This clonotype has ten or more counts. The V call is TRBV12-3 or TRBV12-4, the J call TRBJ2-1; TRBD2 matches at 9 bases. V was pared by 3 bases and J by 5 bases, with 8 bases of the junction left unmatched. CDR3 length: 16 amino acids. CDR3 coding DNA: TGTGCCAGCAGTTTTAGGCTAGCGGGAATTAACAATGAGCAGTTCTTC. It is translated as CASSFRLAGINNEQFF.

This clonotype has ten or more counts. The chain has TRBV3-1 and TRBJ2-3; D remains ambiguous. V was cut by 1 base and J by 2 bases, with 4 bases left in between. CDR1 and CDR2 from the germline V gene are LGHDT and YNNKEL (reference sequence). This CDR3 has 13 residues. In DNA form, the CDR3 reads TGTGCCAGCAGCCAAGTCTCCACAGATACGCAGTATTTT. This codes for CASSQVSTDTQYF.

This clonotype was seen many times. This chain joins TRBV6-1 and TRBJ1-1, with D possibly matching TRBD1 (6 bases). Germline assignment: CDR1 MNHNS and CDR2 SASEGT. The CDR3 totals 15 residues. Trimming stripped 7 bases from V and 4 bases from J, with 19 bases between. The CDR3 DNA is TGTGCCAGCACCTGGGGGCAGGGCGGAGGCACTGAAGCTTTCTTT. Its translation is CASTWGQGGGTEAFF.

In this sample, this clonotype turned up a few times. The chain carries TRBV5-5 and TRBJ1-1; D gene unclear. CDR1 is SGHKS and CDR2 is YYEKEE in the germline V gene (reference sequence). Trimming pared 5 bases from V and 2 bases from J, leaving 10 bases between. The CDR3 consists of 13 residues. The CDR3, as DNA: TGTGCCAGCAGATCTACACCCAACACTGAAGCTTTCTTT. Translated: CASRSTPNTEAFF.

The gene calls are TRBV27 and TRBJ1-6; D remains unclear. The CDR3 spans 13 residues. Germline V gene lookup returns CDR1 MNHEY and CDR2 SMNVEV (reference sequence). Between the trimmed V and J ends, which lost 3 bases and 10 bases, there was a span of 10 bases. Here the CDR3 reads CASSFSHGSPLHF. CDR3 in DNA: TGTGCCAGCAGTTTTTCGCATGGGTCACCCCTCCACTTT.

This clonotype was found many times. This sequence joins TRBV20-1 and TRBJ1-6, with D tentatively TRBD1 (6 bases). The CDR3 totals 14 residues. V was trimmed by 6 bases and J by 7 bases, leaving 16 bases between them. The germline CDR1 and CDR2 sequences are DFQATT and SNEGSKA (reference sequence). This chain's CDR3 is CSAPRQVANSPLHF. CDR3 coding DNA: TGCAGTGCCCCCCGACAGGTGGCAAATTCACCCCTCCACTTT.

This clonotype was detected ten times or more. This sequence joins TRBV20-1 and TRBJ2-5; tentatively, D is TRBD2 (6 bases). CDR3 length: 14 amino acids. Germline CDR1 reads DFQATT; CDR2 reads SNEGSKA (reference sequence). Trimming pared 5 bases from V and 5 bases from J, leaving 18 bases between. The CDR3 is CSADREWVRETQYF. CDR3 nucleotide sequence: TGCAGTGCTGATCGGGAGTGGGTTCGGGAGACCCAGTACTTC.

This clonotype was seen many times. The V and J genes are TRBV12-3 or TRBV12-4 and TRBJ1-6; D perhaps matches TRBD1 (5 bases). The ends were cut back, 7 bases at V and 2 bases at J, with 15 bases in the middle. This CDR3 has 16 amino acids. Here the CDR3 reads CASTSGSGAYNSPLHF. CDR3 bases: TGTGCCAGCACTTCGGGGTCGGGGGCCTATAATTCACCCCTCCACTTT.

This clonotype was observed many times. CDR3 residues: CASSQSTLAGGHEQFF. The CDR3 nucleotides read TGTGCCAGCAGCCAATCCACCCTAGCGGGAGGCCATGAGCAGTTCTTC. The chain employs TRBV3-1 and TRBJ2-1; TRBD2 matches 11 bases. The CDR3 is made up of 16 amino acids. With V trimmed by 2 bases and J by 8 bases, 8 bases remained unmatched. Germline CDR1 is LGHDT and CDR2 is YNNKEL (reference sequence).

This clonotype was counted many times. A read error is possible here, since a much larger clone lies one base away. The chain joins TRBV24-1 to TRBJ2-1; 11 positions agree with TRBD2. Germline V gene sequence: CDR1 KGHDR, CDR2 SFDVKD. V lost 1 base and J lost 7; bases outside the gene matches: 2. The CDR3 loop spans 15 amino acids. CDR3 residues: CATSDFRTSGNEQFF. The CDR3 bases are TGTGCCACCAGTGATTTCCGGACTAGCGGGAATGAGCAGTTCTTC.